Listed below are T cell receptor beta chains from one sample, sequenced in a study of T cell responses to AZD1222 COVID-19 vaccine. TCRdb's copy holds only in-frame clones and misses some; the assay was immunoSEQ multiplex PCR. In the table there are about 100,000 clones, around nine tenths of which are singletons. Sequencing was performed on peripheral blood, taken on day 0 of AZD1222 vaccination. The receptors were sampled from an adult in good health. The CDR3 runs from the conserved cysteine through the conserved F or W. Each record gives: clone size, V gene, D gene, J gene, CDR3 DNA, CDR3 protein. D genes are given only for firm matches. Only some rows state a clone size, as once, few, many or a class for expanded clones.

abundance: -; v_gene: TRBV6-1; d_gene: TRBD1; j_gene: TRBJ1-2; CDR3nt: TGTGCCAGCAGTGAGACAGGGTACGGCTACACCTTC; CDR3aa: CASSETGYGYTF
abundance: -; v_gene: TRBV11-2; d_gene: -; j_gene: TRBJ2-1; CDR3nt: TGTGCCAGCAGCTTAGTCCGGGTTAGGCCGGAGCAGTTCTTC; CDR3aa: CASSLVRVRPEQFF
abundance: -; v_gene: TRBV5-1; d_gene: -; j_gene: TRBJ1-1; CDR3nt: TGCGCCAGCAGCTTGGTAGCTAACACTGAAGCTTTCTTT; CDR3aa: CASSLVANTEAFF
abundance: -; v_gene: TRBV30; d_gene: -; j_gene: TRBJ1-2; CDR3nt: TGTGCCTGGAGTGGCGCTCCCCCCGGCTATGGCTACACCTTC; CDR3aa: CAWSGAPPGYGYTF
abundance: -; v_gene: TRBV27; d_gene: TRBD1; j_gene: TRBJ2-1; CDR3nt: TGTGCCAGCAGTACGACAGGGCGCAATGAGCAGTTCTTC; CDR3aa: CASSTTGRNEQFF
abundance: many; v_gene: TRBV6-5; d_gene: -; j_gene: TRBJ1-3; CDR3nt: TGTGCCAGCAGTTACTCTCAGGCCTACTCTGGAAACACCATATATTTT; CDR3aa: CASSYSQAYSGNTIYF
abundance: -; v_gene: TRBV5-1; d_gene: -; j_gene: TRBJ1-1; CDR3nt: TGCGCCAGCAGCTTTGTTGAGGGGACGCCAGAAGCTTTCTTT; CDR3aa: CASSFVEGTPEAFF
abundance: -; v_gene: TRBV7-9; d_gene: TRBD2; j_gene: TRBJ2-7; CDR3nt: TGTGCCAGCCGACGGACTAGCGGGTCCTACGAGCAGTACTTC; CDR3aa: CASRRTSGSYEQYF
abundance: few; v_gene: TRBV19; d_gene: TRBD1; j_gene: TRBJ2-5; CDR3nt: TGTGCCAGTAGTACGACAGGGGGCGAGGAGACCCAGTACTTC; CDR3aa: CASSTTGGEETQYF
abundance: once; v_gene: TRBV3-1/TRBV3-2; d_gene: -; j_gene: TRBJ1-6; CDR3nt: TGTGCCAGCAGCCAAGCGTGGGGTAATTCACCCCTCCACTTT; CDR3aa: CASSQAWGNSPLHF
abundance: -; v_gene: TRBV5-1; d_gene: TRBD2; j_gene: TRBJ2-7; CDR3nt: TGCGCCAGCAGCCCTGATTTTGCGGGGGGCGAGCAGTACTTC; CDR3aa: CASSPDFAGGEQYF
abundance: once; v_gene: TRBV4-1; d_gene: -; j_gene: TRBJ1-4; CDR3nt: TGCGCCAGCAGCCGAGAACTACAGGGTACGAATGAAAAACTGTTTTTT; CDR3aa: CASSRELQGTNEKLFF
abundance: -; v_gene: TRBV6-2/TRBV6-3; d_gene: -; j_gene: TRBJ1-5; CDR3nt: TGTGCCAGCAGTTACCTCAGGGGCAATCAGCCCCAGCATTTT; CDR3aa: CASSYLRGNQPQHF
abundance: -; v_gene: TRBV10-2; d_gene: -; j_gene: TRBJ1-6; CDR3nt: TGCGCCAGCAGAGGGACAAACGCTAATTCACCCCTCCACTTT; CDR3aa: CASRGTNANSPLHF
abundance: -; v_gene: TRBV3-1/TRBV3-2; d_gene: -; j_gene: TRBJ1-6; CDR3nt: TGTGCCAGCAGTTTTCTGGGGGCTAATTCACCCCTCCACTTT; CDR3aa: CASSFLGANSPLHF
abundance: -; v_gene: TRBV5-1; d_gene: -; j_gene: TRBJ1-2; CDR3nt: TGCGCCAGCAGCTTGTGGACAGTCGAAAATGGCTACACCTTC; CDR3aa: CASSLWTVENGYTF
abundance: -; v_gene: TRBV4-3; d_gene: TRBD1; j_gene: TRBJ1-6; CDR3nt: TGCGCCAGCAGCCAAGAGGGACAGGGTCAGTCACCCCTCCACTTT; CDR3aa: CASSQEGQGQSPLHF
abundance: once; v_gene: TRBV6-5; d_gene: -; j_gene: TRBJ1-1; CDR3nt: TGTGCCAGCAGTTTCAGGGTATACACTGAAGCTTTCTTT; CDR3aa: CASSFRVYTEAFF
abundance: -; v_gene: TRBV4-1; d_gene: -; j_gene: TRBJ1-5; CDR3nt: TGCGCCAGCAGCCGAGGAGAAGGGGATCAGCCCCAGCATTTT; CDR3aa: CASSRGEGDQPQHF
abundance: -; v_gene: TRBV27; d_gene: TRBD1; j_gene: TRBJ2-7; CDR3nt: TGTGCCAGCAGTCTCGACAGGGGCGAGCAGTACTTC; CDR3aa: CASSLDRGEQYF
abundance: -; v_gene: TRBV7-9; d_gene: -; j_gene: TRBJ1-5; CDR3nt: TGTGCCAGCAGCTTAGGATCCGGCGGAGGTAAGGGCAATCAGCCCCAGCATTTT; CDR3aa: CASSLGSGGGKGNQPQHF
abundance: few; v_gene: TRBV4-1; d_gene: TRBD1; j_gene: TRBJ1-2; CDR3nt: TGCGCCAGCAGCCAAGAAATGGGACAGCCTAACTATGGCTACACCTTC; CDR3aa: CASSQEMGQPNYGYTF
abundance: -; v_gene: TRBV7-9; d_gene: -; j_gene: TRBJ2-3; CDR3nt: TGTGCCAGCAGCTGGAGCGGGCCTAGCACAGATACGCAGTATTTT; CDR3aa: CASSWSGPSTDTQYF
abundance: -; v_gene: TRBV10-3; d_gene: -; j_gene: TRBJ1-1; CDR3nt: TGTGCCATCAGTGCGTCAGGGACGACTGAAGCTTTCTTT; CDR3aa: CAISASGTTEAFF
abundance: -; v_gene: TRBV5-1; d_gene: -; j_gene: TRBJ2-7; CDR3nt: TGCGCCAGCAGCTTGGATTCTGGTTCGGCGGGATTGTCGGGCGAGCAGTACTTC; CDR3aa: CASSLDSGSAGLSGEQYF
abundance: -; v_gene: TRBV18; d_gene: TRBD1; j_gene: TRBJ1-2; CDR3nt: TGTGCCAGCTCACCGACAGGGGCCAGGGACTATGGCTACACCTTC; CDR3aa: CASSPTGARDYGYTF
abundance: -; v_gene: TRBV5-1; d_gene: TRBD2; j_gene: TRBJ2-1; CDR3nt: TGCGCCAGCAGGGGGTCAAGCGGGGGCCTCAATGAGCAGTTCTTC; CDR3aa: CASRGSSGGLNEQFF
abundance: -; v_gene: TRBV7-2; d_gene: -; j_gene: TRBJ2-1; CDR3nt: TGTGCCAGCAGCTTAGATGGAGGCGGGTACAATGAGCAGTTCTTC; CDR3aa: CASSLDGGGYNEQFF
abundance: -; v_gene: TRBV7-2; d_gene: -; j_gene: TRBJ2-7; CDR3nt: TGTGCCAGCAGCTGGGGGCGCGAGAGTGGGCAGTACTTC; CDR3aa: CASSWGRESGQYF
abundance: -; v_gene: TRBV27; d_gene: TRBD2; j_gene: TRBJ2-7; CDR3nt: TGTGCCAGCAGTTTTACCCCTAGCGGGGGGGTTTACGAGCAGTACTTC; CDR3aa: CASSFTPSGGVYEQYF
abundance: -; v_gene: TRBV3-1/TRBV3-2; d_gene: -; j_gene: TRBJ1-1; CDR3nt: TGTGCCAGCAGCCAAGACCACACTGAAGCTTTCTTT; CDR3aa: CASSQDHTEAFF
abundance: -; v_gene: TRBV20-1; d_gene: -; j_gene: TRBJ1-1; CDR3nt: TGCAGTGTCTTCGGGGTGAAAGCTTTCTTT; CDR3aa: CSVFGVKAFF
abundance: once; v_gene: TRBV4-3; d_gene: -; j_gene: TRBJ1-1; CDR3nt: TGCGCCAGCAGCCAACAGGGACAAGTGCGAGCTTTCTTT; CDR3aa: CASSQQGQVRAFF
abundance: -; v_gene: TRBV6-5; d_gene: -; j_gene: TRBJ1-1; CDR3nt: TGTGCCAGCAGGGGGATCGTGAACACTGAAGCTTTCTTT; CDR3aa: CASRGIVNTEAFF
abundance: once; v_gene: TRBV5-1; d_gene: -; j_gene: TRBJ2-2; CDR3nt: TGCGCCAGCAGCTTACAGGGAGCGACCGGGGAGCTGTTTTTT; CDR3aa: CASSLQGATGELFF
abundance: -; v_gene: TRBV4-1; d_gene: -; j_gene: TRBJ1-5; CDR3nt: TGCGCCAGCAGCCAGGACAGCGTACCCTATAGCAATCAGCCCCAGCATTTT; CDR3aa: CASSQDSVPYSNQPQHF
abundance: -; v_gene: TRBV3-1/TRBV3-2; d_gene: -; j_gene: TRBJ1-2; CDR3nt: TGTGCCAGCAGCCAATCCCCCCAGGTCTATGGCTACACCTTC; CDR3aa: CASSQSPQVYGYTF
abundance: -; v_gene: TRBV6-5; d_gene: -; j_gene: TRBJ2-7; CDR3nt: TGTGCCAGCAGTTACTCGATCTCAAAGGCCGAGCAGTACTTC; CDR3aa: CASSYSISKAEQYF
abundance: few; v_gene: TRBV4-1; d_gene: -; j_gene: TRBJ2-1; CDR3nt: TGCGCCAGCGGTTCACCTAGGTTGGGGCATGAGCAGTTCTTC; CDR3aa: CASGSPRLGHEQFF